The TCR beta chain described here comes from a study of CD8+CD57+ T cells in acquired aplastic anemia (dated by TCRdb to between 2018 and 2020). Background for the entire study: Extracted DNA from sorted CD4+ and CD8+ cells averaged around 3.4 ug, ranging from roughly 0.19 to 27.4 ug. CD8+CD57+ expansion was defined as a frequency above the mean frequency observed in healthy subjects.

Patients chosen for sequencing had shown expansion of CD8+CD57+ cells by flow cytometry. Every patient had severe acquired aplastic anemia, diagnosed using the International Study of Aplastic Anemia and Agranulocytosis and Camitta criteria. Patients had received no therapy at the time of blood sampling. TCR repertoires of sorted CD4+ and CD8+ blood T cells from severe aplastic anemia patients and healthy subjects were deep-sequenced in the study. Patients were enrolled in the USA under clinicaltrials.gov protocols 00001620, 01623167, 00001397, 00071045, 00081523 and 00961064. Ficoll-Paque density gradient centrifugation was used to isolate peripheral blood mononuclear cells. CD4+ and CD8+ T cells were sorted by FACS or magnetic beads before DNA extraction. Broader findings and caveats from the paper: Although under 35 CD8+ CDR3 sequences were shared by patients and controls, these sequences appeared highly expressed in patients and within the immunodominant clones of patients. No significant difference in CD8+ Simpson's diversity was found between patients and healthy controls (P=0.060).

This clonotype was picked up a small number of times. Its target antigen remains unknown. The junction departs from the called germline gene at one end, perhaps through a read error. TCR beta VDJ combination and CDR3 sequence profiling used genomic DNA as the template. An Illumina HiSeq 2000 was used for TCR repertoire sequencing. The published analysis was carried out like this. TRBV/TRBJ rearrangement plots, CDR3 size and DJ length profiles, and Simpson's diversity index were used to assess repertoires. The immunodominant clone was defined as the most abundant DNA sequence in deep sequencing data. CDR3 amino acid sequences were screened for sharing across subjects and compared with published repertoires and the VDJdb database. TCRdb redid the processing of the public reads, applying fastp at Q25 and MiXCR, and retained in-frame beta chains. Each entry merges the rows of one CDR3 protein and shows their most common DNA and genes. The V and J calls and clone size come from TCRdb's table, not from the authors' own analysis. The sample records under 500,000 distinct CDR3 sequences, about a third of which are singletons. The ten most abundant clones make up under 0.95% of the sample.

The source is a human donor with aplastic anemia. Sample: sorted CD4+, CD8+, or CD8+CD57+ T cells (not recorded which) from PBMCs.

The CDR3 region has the sequence CASSYRRSTGELFF. The DNA reads as follows: TGTGCCAGCAGTTACCGGCGCAGCACCGGGGAGCTGTTTTTT. Recombination joined TRBV10-2 with TRBJ2-2; there is no confident call for the D gene. The CDR3 runs 14 residues from the cysteine to the phenylalanine. The entry retains the CDR3 DNA only, 42 bases that are in frame from base 1. Per the germline V gene, WSHSY is the CDR1 and SAAADI is the CDR2.